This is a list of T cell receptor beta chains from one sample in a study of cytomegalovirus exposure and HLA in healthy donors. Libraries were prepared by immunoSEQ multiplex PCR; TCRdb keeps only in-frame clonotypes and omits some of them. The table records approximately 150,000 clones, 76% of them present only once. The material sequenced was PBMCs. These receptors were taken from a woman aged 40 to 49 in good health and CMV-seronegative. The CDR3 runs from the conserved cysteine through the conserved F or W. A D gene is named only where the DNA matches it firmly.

CASSPSSGLVEASNTGELFF	20	TRBJ2-2	TRBV18	-
CASSIGDRGEKLFF	14	TRBJ1-4	TRBV19	TRBD1
CASSATGSNQPQHF	14	TRBJ1-5	TRBV6-4	TRBD1
CASSIGQGFHEQYF	14	TRBJ2-7	TRBV19	TRBD1
CAEGGQVDYEQYF	13	TRBJ2-7	TRBV7-9	-
CASTHLVSGANVLTF	15	TRBJ2-6	TRBV19	-
CASSIGTPQPQHF	13	TRBJ1-5	TRBV19	-
CASSEARVGTEAFF	14	TRBJ1-1	TRBV10-1	-
CASSLLGGGDTQYF	14	TRBJ2-3	TRBV4-1	TRBD2
CASTASYEQYF	11	TRBJ2-7	TRBV7-9	-
CASSVIQGTIQYF	13	TRBJ2-4	TRBV5-1	TRBD1
CAISQDRGYGYTF	13	TRBJ1-2	TRBV10-3	TRBD1
CSVGRGGTDTQYF	13	TRBJ2-3	TRBV29-1	TRBD2
CAWSRGGLRYGYTF	14	TRBJ1-2	TRBV30	-
CAWSHTGTVGYTF	13	TRBJ1-2	TRBV30	TRBD1
CASSPVNTGELFF	13	TRBJ2-2	TRBV6-5	-
CAISESDWGQRSTDTQYF	18	TRBJ2-3	TRBV10-3	-
CASSQRGGPTVEQFF	15	TRBJ2-1	TRBV6-5	TRBD2
CASSKLQGDLNEQFF	15	TRBJ2-1	TRBV2	-